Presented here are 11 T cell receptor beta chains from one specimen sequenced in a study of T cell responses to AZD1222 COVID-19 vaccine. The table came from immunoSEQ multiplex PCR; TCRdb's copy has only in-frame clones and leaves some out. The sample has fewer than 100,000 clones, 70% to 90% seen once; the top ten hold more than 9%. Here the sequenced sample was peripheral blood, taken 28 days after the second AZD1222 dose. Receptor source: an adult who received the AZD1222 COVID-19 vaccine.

CDR3 residues: CASSLTPGGPYGYTF. In nucleotides, the CDR3 is TGTGCCAGCAGCTTGACCCCTGGGGGGCCCTATGGCTACACCTTC. The chain combines TRBV7-9 with TRBJ1-2; D may be TRBD1 (6 bases). Germline assignment: CDR1 SEHNR and CDR2 FQNEAQ (reference sequence). V lost 3 bases to trimming and J lost 4 bases, with 15 bases between them. The CDR3 contains 15 residues. Using reference TRBV7-9 and TRBJ1-2 for the parts outside the CDR3, the full variable domain is DTGVSQNPRHKITKRGQNVTFRCDPISEHNRLYWYRQTLGQGPEFLTYFQNEAQLEKSRLLSDRFSAERPKGSFSTLEIQRTEQGDSAMYLCASSLTPGGPYGYTFGSGTRLTVV.

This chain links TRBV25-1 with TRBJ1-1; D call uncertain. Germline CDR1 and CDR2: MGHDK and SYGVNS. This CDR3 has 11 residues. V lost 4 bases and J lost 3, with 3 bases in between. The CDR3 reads CASSGDTEAFF. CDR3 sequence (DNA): TGTGCCAGCAGTGGGGACACTGAAGCTTTCTTT. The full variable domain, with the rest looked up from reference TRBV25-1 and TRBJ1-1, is EADIYQTPRYLVIGTGKKITLECSQTMGHDKMYWYQQDPGMELHLIHYSYGVNSTEKGDLSSESTVSRIRTEHFPLTLESARPSHTSQYLCASSGDTEAFFGQGTRLTVV.

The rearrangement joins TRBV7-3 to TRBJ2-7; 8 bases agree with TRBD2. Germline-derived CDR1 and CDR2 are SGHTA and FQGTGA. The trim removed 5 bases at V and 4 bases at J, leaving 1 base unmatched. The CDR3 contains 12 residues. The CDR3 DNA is TGTGCCAGCAGCCCGGGGGGGTACGAGCAGTACTTC. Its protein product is CASSPGGYEQYF.

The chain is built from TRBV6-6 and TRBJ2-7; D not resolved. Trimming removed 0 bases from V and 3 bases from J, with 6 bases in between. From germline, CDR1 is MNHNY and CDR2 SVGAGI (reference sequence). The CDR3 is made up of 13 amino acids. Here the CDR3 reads CASSYSGNYEQYF. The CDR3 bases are TGTGCCAGCAGTTACTCTGGTAACTACGAGCAGTACTTC.

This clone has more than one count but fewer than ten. CDR3 nucleotides: TGTGCCAGCAGCTTGCATTGGTCGGATCCAACCAGCGGGGGTTCAGATACGCAGTATTTT. Translating gives CASSLHWSDPTSGGSDTQYF. The V call is TRBV5-4, the J call TRBJ2-3, with 8 positions matching TRBD2. V lost 1 base to trimming and J lost 4 bases; unmatched junction nucleotides: 20. CDR3 size: 20 residues. Germline CDR1 and CDR2: SGHNT and YYREEE (reference sequence).

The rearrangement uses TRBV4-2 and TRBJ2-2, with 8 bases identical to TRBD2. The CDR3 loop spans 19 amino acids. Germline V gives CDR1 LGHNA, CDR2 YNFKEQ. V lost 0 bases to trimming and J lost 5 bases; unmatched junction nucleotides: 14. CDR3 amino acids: CASSQDAGPAERGTGELFF. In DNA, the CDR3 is TGTGCCAGCAGCCAAGATGCGGGGCCTGCCGAGCGGGGGACCGGGGAGCTGTTTTTT.

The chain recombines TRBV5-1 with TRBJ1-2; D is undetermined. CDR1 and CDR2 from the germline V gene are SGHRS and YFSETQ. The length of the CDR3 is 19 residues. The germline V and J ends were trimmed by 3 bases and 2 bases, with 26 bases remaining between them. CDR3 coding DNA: TGCGCCAGCAGCTCGAGGGCTGGCCCGGCCACTCGGATGAACTATGGCTACACCTTC. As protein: CASSSRAGPATRMNYGYTF.

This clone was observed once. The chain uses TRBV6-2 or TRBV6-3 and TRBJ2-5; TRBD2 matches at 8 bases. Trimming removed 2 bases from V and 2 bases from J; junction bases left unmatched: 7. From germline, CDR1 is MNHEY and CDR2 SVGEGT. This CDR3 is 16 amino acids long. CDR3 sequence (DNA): TGTGCCAGCAGTTACCGAAAGACTAGCGATCAAGAGACCCAGTACTTC. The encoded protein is CASSYRKTSDQETQYF.

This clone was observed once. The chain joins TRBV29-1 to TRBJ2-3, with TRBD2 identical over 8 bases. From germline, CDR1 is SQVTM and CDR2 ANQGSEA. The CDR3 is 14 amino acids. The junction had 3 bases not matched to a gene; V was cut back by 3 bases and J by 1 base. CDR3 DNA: TGCAGCGTTGAGAGCGGGGGCGGCACAGATACGCAGTATTTT. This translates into CSVESGGGTDTQYF.

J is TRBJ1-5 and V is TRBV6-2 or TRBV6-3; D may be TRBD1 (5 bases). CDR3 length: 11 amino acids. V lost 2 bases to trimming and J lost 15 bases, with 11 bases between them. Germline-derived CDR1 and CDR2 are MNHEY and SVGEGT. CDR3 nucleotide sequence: TGTGCCAGCAGTTACGGGGGGGAACCGCATTTT. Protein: CASSYGGEPHF.

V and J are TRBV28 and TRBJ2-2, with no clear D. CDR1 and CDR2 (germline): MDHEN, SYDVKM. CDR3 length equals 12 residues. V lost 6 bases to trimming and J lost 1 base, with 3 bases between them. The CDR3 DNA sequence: TGTGCCAGCAGGGTGAACACCGGGGAGCTGTTTTTT. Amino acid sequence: CASRVNTGELFF. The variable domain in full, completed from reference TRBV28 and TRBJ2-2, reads DVKVTQSSRYLVKRTGEKVFLECVQDMDHENMFWYRQDPGLGLRLIYFSYDVKMKEKGDIPEGYSVSREKKERFSLILESASTNQTSMYLCASRVNTGELFFGEGSRLTVL.